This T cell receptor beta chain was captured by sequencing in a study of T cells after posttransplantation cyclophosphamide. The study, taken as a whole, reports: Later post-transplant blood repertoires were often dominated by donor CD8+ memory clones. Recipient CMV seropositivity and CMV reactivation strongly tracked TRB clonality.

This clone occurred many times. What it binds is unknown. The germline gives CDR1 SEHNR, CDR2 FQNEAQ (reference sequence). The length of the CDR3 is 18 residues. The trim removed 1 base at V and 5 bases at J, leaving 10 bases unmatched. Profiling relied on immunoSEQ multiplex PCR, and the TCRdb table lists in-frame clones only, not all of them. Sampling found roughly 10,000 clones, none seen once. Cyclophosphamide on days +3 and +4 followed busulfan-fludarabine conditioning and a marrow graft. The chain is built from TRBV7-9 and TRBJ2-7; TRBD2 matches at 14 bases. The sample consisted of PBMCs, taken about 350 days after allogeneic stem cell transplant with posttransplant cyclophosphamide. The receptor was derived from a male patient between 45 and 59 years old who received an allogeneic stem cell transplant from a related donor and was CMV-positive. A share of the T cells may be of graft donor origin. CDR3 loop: CASSLGGTSGSSPHEQYF. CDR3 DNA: TGTGCCAGCAGCTTAGGGGGGACTAGCGGGAGTTCGCCCCACGAGCAGTACTTC.